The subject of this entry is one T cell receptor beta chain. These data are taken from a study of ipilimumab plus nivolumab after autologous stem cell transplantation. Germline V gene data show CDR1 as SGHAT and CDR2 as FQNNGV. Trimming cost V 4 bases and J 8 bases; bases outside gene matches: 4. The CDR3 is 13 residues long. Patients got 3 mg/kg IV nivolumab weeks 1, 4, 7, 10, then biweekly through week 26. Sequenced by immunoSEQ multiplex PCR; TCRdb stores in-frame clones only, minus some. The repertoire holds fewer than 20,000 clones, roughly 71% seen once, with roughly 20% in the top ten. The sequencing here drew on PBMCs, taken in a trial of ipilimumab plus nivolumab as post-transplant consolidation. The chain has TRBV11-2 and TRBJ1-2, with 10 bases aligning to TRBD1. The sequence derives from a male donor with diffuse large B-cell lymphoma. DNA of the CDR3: TGTGCCAGCAGCTGGGGACAGGGGAGAGGCTACACCTTC. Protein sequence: CASSWGQGRGYTF.